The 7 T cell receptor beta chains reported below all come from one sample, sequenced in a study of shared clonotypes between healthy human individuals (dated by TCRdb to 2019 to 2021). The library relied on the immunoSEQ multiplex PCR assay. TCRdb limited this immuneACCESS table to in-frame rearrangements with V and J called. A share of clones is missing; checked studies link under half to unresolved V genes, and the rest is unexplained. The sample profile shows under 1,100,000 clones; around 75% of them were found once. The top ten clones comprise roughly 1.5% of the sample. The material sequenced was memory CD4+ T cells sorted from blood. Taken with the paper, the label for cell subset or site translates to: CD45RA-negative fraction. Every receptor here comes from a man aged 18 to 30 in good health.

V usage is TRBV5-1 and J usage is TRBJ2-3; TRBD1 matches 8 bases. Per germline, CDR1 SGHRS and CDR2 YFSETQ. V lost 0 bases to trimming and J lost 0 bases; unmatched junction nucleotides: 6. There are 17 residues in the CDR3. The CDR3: CASSLGRDRWSTDTQYF. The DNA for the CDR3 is TGCGCCAGCAGCTTGGGCCGGGACAGGTGGAGCACAGATACGCAGTATTTT.

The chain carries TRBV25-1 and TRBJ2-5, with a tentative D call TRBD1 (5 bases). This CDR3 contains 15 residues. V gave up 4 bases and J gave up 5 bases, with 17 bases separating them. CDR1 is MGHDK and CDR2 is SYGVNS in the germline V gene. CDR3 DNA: TGTGCCAGCAGTGCCCCCGGGCCGACAGCGGAGACCCAGTACTTC. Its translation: CASSAPGPTAETQYF.

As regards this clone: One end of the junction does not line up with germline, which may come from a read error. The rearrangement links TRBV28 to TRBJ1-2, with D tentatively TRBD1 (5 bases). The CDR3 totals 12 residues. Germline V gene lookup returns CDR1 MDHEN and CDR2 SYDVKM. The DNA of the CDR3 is TGTGTCAGCAGTTTAACGGGGGGTGGCTACACCTTC. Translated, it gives CVSSLTGGGYTF.

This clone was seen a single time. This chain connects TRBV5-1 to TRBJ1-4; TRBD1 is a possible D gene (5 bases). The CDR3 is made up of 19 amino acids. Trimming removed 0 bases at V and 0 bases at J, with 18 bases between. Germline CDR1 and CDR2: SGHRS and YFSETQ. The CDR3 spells CASSLGTFRGSSTNEKLFF. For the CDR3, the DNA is TGCGCCAGCAGCTTGGGGACATTTAGGGGTTCGTCAACTAATGAAAAACTGTTTTTT. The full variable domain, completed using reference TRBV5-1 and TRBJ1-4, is KAGVTQTPRYLIKTRGQQVTLSCSPISGHRSVSWYQQTPGQGLQFLFEYFSETQRNKGNFPGRFSGRQFSNSRSEMNVSTLELGDSALYLCASSLGTFRGSSTNEKLFFGSGTQLSVL.

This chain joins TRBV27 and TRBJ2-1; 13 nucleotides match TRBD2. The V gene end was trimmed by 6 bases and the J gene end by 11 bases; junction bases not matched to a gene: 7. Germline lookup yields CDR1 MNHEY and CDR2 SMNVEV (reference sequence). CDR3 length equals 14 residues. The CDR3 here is CASRPGLAGVKQFF. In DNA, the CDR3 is TGTGCCAGCAGGCCCGGACTAGCGGGGGTGAAGCAGTTCTTC.

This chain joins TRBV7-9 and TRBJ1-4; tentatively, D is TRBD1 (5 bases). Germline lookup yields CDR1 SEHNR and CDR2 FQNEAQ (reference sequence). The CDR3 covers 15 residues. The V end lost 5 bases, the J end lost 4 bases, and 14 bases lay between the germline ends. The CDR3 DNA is TGTGCCAGCAGCCCTGGTGGGGGGTTTAATGAAAAACTGTTTTTT. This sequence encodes CASSPGGGFNEKLFF.

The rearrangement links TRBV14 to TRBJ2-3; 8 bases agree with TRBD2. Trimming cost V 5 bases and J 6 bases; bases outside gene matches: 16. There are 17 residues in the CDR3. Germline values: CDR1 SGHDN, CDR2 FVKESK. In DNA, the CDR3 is TGTGCCAGCAGCAAGACCGGGACTAGAGTTTTCTGGGATACGCAGTATTTT. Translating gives CASSKTGTRVFWDTQYF.